A selection of T cell receptor beta chains follows, all from one sample in a study of blood T cells in healthy people across ages. TCRdb processed the 5' RACE reads anew with MiXCR; each CDR3 protein has one entry. Of 1.5 million to 2 million distinct CDR3 sequences detected, about 50% appear once; the ten largest clones hold approximately 2.1%. Sequencing used blood. These receptors were collected from a woman aged 40 to 49 in good health. Both conserved end residues are part of each CDR3. The order of the fields is V gene, D gene, J gene, clone size, CDR3 DNA, CDR3 protein. The D gene is left open where the match is weak. Clone size is given for some rows only: seen once, a few or many times, or a class if the clone is expanded.

TRBV2,NA,TRBJ2-5,NA,TGTGCCAGCAGGCCTACAGGCCCTGGAGGGGTGACCCAGTACTTC,CASRPTGPGGVTQYF
TRBV20-1,TRBD2,TRBJ2-7,NA,TGCAGTGCTCCAGGGACTAGCGGGGGATTAGCCTACGAGCAGTACTTC,CSAPGTSGGLAYEQYF
TRBV12-3/TRBV12-4,NA,TRBJ2-2,NA,TGTGCCAGCACCGCTACCACCGGGGAGCTGTTTTTT,CASTATTGELFF
TRBV24-1,NA,TRBJ2-5,NA,TGTGCCACCAGTGATTCAGGGGCGGGTATGGAGACCCAGTACTTC,CATSDSGAGMETQYF
TRBV5-5,NA,TRBJ2-5,few,TGTGCCAGCACGACTGACAGGCCAGAGACCCAGTACTTC,CASTTDRPETQYF
TRBV2,NA,TRBJ2-5,NA,TGTGCCAGCAGTTCTCCGGGACTCCTGGAGACCCAGTACTTC,CASSSPGLLETQYF
TRBV7-2,TRBD1,TRBJ2-3,NA,TGTGCCAGCAGCCTAGGACAGGAGAGCACAGATACGCAGTATTTT,CASSLGQESTDTQYF
TRBV7-2,NA,TRBJ2-1,NA,TGTGCCAGCAGCTTACAATTCGGAAAGCCCTACAGTGAGCAGTTCTTC,CASSLQFGKPYSEQFF
TRBV28,NA,TRBJ2-3,NA,TGTGCCAGCAGTTTACGGGCTTCTAGCACAGGTACGCAGTATTTT,CASSLRASSTGTQYF
TRBV7-3,NA,TRBJ1-1,NA,TGTGCCAGCAGTGAATCCTGGAAGTTGGGCCATGAAGCTTTCTTT,CASSESWKLGHEAFF
TRBV29-1,NA,TRBJ2-1,NA,TGCAGCGTTGAAACCTTCAGGACCGTGACCTACAATGAGCAGTTGTTC,CSVETFRTVTYNEQLF
TRBV29-1,NA,TRBJ1-2,few,TGCAGCGTTGACCCTAGTTTGGGACGGTCTAACTATGGCTACACCTTC,CSVDPSLGRSNYGYTF
TRBV4-1,NA,TRBJ2-3,NA,TGCGCCAGCAGTTTGTTGGGGATTCGAGGGGATACGCAGTATTTT,CASSLLGIRGDTQYF
TRBV10-3,TRBD1,TRBJ2-5,many,TGTGCCATCAGCCAGGGGGAAGAGACCCAGTACTTC,CAISQGEETQYF
TRBV20-1,TRBD2,TRBJ2-3,NA,TGCAGTGCAGGCCGGGAGGCTGTCGGCACAGATACGCAGTATTTT,CSAGREAVGTDTQYF
TRBV12-3/TRBV12-4,TRBD2,TRBJ2-3,NA,TGTGCCAGCAGTTTAAGGGGGACCAGCGGGGGGGCAGATACGCAGTATTTT,CASSLRGTSGGADTQYF
TRBV7-2,TRBD1,TRBJ1-5,few,TGTGCCAGCAGTTTTGACAGGGGTAGGTTTCAGCCCCAGCATTTT,CASSFDRGRFQPQHF
TRBV20-1,TRBD1,TRBJ2-3,NA,TGCAGTGCTCCGGCTTTCGGGGACAGACAAAGAAATACGCAGTATTTT,CSAPAFGDRQRNTQYF
TRBV29-1,NA,TRBJ1-3,NA,TGCAGCGTTCAAGAACATCCTGGAAACACCATATATTTT,CSVQEHPGNTIYF
TRBV4-2,TRBD2,TRBJ2-1,few,TGTGCCAGCAGCCAAGATCTCACCCTAATTACTAGCGGGGGGGCCTTGGGGCAGTTCTTC,CASSQDLTLITSGGALGQFF
TRBV4-1,NA,TRBJ1-5,once,TGCGCCAGCAGCCAAGAGTTAGCCCGGGGCAGCCAGCCCCAGCATTTT,CASSQELARGSQPQHF
TRBV7-9,NA,TRBJ2-7,NA,TGTGCCAGCAGCTTATTGGCCTTACCCTATGAGCAGTACTTC,CASSLLALPYEQYF
TRBV4-2,NA,TRBJ1-2,few,TGTGCCAGCAGCCAAGATCGGGACTCTGGCTACACCTTC,CASSQDRDSGYTF
TRBV6-5,TRBD1,TRBJ1-4,few,TGTGCCAGCAGTTACACGGGGACAGGGACTAATGAAAAACTGTTTTTT,CASSYTGTGTNEKLFF
TRBV9,TRBD1,TRBJ1-2,few,TGTGCCAGCAGCGTAGCCACAGGGGAGGGCTACACCTTC,CASSVATGEGYTF
TRBV29-1,TRBD1,TRBJ2-1,NA,TGCAGCGTTGAAGAGCCGGACAGGGAAAACTACAATGAGCAGTTCTTC,CSVEEPDRENYNEQFF
TRBV28,NA,TRBJ2-7,few,TGTGCCAGCAGTCAACGGCGAGCCTACGAGCAGTACTTC,CASSQRRAYEQYF
TRBV7-9,NA,TRBJ2-5,NA,TGTGCCAGCGGCTTAGATTCGGGGTTGGCAGACCAAGAGACCCAGTACTTC,CASGLDSGLADQETQYF
TRBV6-2/TRBV6-3,TRBD1,TRBJ1-1,NA,TGTGCCAGCAGAAATACAGGGGGCTTGCTGGGCACTGAAGCTTTCTTT,CASRNTGGLLGTEAFF
TRBV28,NA,TRBJ1-2,few,TGTGCCAGCAGTTTAAACAGGGCTGGCTACACCTTC,CASSLNRAGYTF
TRBV6-5,NA,TRBJ2-5,NA,TGTGCCAGCAGTTACTCGGGCCAGGGGACACTAGAGACCCAGTACTTC,CASSYSGQGTLETQYF
TRBV29-1,NA,TRBJ2-1,few,TGCAGCGTTGAAGATGGGTACAATGAGCAGTTCTTC,CSVEDGYNEQFF
TRBV27,TRBD1,TRBJ2-7,few,TGTGCCAGCAGTTTATCGAACAGGGGGTTAGGCGAGCAGTACTTC,CASSLSNRGLGEQYF
TRBV7-2,TRBD1,TRBJ2-1,NA,TGTGCAGGGACAGGGTCGGGTAGAGAGCAGTTCTTC,CAGTGSGREQFF
TRBV4-1,TRBD1,TRBJ2-5,many,TGTGCCAGCAGCCAGGGACAGCAAGAGACCCAGTACTTC,CASSQGQQETQYF
TRBV20-1,NA,TRBJ2-3,few,TGCAGTGCTAGAAGGCCTAGAGGCACAGATACGCAGTATTTT,CSARRPRGTDTQYF
TRBV20-1,NA,TRBJ1-2,NA,TGCAGTGCTAGTAGGGGAGGGAATGGCTACACCTTC,CSASRGGNGYTF
TRBV24-1,TRBD2,TRBJ2-5,few,TGTGCCACCAGTCATCCTAGCGGGGCCCAAGAGACCCAGTACTTC,CATSHPSGAQETQYF
TRBV6-2/TRBV6-3,NA,TRBJ2-5,NA,TGTGCCAGCAGTTACGATGGGACGGAAAAGCAGTACTTC,CASSYDGTEKQYF
TRBV5-5,NA,TRBJ2-1,few,TGTGCCAGCAGCTGGGACACTTCGAGCTCCTACAATGAGCAGTTCTTC,CASSWDTSSSYNEQFF
TRBV14,NA,TRBJ2-1,few,TGTGCCAGCAGCCAAGCCAACGGACGAGGGGCCCTTGTAACCAATGAGCAGTTCTTC,CASSQANGRGALVTNEQFF
TRBV5-5,TRBD1,TRBJ1-5,NA,TGTGCCAGTTCCCCGGGACAGGGCAAAAATTATCAGCCCCAGCATTTT,CASSPGQGKNYQPQHF
TRBV29-1,NA,TRBJ2-3,NA,TGCAGCGTTAGTTTGGCGGGGTCCACAGATACGCAGTATTTT,CSVSLAGSTDTQYF
TRBV20-1,NA,TRBJ2-5,few,TGCAGTGCCCTCGTACGTGGGTCCCAAGAGACCCAGTACTTC,CSALVRGSQETQYF
TRBV7-8,TRBD1,TRBJ1-1,once,TGTGCCAGCAGCTTAGGGGGTGGCAGGGGGACCAACACTGAAGCTTTCTTT,CASSLGGGRGTNTEAFF
TRBV29-1,NA,TRBJ1-4,NA,TGCAGCGCCGCCGCTGCTGAAAAACTGTTTTTT,CSAAAAEKLFF